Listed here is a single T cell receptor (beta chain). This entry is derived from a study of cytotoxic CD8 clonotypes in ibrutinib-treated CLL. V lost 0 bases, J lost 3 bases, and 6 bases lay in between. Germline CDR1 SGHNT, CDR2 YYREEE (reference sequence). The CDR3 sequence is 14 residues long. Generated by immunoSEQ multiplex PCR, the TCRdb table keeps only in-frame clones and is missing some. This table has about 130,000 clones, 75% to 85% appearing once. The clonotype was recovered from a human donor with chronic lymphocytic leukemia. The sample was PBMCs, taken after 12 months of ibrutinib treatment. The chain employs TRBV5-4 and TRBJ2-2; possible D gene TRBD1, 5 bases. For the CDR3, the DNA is TGTGCCAGCAGCTTGGTCAGGGACACCGGGGAGCTGTTTTTT. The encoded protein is CASSLVRDTGELFF. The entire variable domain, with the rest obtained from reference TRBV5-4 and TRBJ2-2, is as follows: ETGVTQSPTHLIKTRGQQVTLRCSSQSGHNTVSWYQQALGQGPQFIFQYYREEENGRGNFPPRFSGLQFPNYSSELNVNALELDDSALYLCASSLVRDTGELFFGEGSRLTVL.